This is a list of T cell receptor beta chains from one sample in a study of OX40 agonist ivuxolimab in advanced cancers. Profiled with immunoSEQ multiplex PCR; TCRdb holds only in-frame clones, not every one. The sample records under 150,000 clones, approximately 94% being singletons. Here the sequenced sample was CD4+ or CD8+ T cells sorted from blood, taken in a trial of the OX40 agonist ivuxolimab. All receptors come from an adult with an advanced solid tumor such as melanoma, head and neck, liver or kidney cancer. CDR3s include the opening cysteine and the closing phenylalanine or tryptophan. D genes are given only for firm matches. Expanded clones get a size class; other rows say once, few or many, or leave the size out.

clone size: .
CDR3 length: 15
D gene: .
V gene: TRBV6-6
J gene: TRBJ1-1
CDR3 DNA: TGTGCCAGCAGCGACGGGGCACAGGGGAACACTGAAGCTTTCTTT
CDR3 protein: CASSDGAQGNTEAFF

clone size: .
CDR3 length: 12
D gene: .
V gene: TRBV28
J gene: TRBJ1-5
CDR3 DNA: TGTGCCAGCAGTCTCCTCCATCAGCCCCAGCATTTT
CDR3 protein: CASSLLHQPQHF

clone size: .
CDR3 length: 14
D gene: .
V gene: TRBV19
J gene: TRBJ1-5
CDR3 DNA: TGTGCCAGTAGTATATTCGGGTTGGGTCAGCCCCAGCATTTT
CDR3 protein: CASSIFGLGQPQHF

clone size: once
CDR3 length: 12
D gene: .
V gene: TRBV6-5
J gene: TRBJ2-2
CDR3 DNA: TGTGCCAGCAGTCAGACTCCCCGGGAGCTGTTTTTT
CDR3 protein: CASSQTPRELFF

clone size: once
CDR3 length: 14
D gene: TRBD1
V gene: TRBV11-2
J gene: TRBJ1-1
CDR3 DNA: TGTGCCAGCAGGTGGGACAGGGGGTACACTGAAGCTTTCTTT
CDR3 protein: CASRWDRGYTEAFF

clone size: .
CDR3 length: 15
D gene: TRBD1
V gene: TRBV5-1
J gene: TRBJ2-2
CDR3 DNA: TGCGCCAGCAGCTTAGGGGACAGAGACACCGGGGAGCTGTTTTTT
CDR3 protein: CASSLGDRDTGELFF

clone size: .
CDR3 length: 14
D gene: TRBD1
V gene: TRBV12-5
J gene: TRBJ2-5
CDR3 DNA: TGTGCTAGTGGTGCCCGGACAGGGCAAGAGACCCAGTACTTC
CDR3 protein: CASGARTGQETQYF

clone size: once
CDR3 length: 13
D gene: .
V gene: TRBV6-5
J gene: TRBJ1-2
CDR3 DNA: TGTGCCAGCAGTTACGCTGGGGTGGTCGGCTACACCTTC
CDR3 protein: CASSYAGVVGYTF

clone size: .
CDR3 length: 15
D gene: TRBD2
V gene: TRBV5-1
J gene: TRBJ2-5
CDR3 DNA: TGCGCCAGCAGCCCCGGGGGGAGATACCAAGAGACCCAGTACTTC
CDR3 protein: CASSPGGRYQETQYF

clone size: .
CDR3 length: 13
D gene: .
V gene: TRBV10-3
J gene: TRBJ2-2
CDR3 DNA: TGTGCCATCAGTGAAGGGGGGTACGGGGAGCTGTTTTTT
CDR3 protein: CAISEGGYGELFF

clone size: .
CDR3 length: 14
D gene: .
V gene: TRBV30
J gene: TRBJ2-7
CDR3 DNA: TGTGCCTGGGTCCCCGTGTCACTACCCTACGAGCAGTACTTC
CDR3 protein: CAWVPVSLPYEQYF

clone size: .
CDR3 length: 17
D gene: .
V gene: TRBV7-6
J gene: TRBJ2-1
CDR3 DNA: TGTGCCAGCAGCCCCCCCCCTCCCGCCCGCCTTTTCAATGAGCAGTTCTTC
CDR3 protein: CASSPPPPARLFNEQFF

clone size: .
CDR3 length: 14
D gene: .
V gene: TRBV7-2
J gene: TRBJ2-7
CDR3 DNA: TGTGCCAGCAGCTTAGAAGTAGGGCTCTACGAGCAGTACTTC
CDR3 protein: CASSLEVGLYEQYF

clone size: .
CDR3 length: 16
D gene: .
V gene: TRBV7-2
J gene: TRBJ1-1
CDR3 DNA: TGTGCCAGCAGCTTAACGTCGGGCAGTTTTCCCACTGAAGCTTTCTTT
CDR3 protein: CASSLTSGSFPTEAFF

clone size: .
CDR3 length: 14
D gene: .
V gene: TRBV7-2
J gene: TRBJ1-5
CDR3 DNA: TGTGCCATCGGCGTGGGGGGAAAAAATCAGCCCCAGCATTTT
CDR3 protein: CAIGVGGKNQPQHF

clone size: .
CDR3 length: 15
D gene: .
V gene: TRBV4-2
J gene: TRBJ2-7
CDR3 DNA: TGTGCCAGCAGCCCCGCCGGCGGGGTCTCCTACGAGCAGTACTTC
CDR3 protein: CASSPAGGVSYEQYF

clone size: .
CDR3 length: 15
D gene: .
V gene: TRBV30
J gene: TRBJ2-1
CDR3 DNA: TGTGCCTGGAGTGGGGGCAAGCGGGCCAACAATGAGCAGTTCTTC
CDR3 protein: CAWSGGKRANNEQFF

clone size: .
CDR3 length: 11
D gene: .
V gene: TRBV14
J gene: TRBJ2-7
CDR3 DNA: TGTGCTAGCAGCCAAGGTGGCGAGCAGTACTTC
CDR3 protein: CASSQGGEQYF

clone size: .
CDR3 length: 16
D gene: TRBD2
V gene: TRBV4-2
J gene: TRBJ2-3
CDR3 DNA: TGTGCCAGCAAGGGCCAAGCGGGAGTCTCGAGCGATACGCAGTATTTT
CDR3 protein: CASKGQAGVSSDTQYF

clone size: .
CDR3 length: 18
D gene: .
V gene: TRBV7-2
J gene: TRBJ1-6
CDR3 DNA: TGTGCCAGCAGCTTAGCTGTTCGGGGGACCTCGGGGCTTGCACCCCTCCACTTT
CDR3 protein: CASSLAVRGTSGLAPLHF

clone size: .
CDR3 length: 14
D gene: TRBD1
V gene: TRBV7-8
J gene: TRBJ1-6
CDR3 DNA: TGTGCCAGCAGCCCACAGGGGCCCGATTCACCCCTCCACTTT
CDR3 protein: CASSPQGPDSPLHF

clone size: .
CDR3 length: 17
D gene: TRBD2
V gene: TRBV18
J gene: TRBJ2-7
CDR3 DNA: TGTGCCAGCGCCCACGGAACCGGGCGGGGGATCGGTTACGAGCAGTACTTC
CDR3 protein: CASAHGTGRGIGYEQYF

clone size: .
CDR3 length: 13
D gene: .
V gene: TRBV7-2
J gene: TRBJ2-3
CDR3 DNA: TGTGCCAGCAGCTTAGATACCTCGGGGACGCAGTATTTT
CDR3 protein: CASSLDTSGTQYF

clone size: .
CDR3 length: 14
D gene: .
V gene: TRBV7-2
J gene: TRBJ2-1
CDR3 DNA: TGTGCCAGCAGCTTAGCGTACGATTACAATGAGCAGTTCTTC
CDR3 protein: CASSLAYDYNEQFF

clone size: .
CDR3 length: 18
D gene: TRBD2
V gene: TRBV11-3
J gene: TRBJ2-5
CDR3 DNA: TGTGCCAGCAGCCAAACCGGGACTAGCGGGACTACCGGGGAGACCCAGTACTTC
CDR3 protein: CASSQTGTSGTTGETQYF

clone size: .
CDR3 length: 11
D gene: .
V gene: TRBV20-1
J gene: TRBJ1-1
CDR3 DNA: TGCAGTGCTAGGCGCGACACTGAAGCTTTCTTT
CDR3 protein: CSARRDTEAFF

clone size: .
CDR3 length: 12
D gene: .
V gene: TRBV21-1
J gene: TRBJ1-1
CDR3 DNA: TGTGCCAGCAGCAAAGATAACACTGAAGCTTTCTTT
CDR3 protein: CASSKDNTEAFF

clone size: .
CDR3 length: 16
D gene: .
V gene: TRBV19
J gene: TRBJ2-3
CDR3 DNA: TGTGCCAGTAGTATTAACGCCTCGCCGGGGACAGATACGCAGTATTTT
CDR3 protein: CASSINASPGTDTQYF

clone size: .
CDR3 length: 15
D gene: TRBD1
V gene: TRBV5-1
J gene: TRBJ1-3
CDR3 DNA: TGCGCCAGCAGCCCGTTCGACAGGGCTGGAAACACCATATATTTT
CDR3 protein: CASSPFDRAGNTIYF

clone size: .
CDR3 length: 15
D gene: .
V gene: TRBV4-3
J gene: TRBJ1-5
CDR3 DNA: TGCGCCAGCAGCCAAGAGTCAGGAAACAATCAGCCCCAGCATTTT
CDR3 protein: CASSQESGNNQPQHF